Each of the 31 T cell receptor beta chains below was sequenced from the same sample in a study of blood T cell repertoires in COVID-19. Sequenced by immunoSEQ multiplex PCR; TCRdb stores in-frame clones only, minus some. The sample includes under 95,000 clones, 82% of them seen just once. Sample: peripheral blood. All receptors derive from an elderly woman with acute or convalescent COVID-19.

The CDR3 loop is CASSYGRGDTDTQYF. The CDR3 DNA follows: TGTGCCAGCAGTTACGGCCGGGGGGACACAGATACGCAGTATTTT. This rearrangement joins TRBV6-5 to TRBJ2-3, with TRBD2 matching 7 bases. From germline, CDR1 is MNHEY and CDR2 SVGAGI. V was pared by 2 bases and J by 2 bases, with 4 bases of the junction left unmatched. There are 15 residues in the CDR3.

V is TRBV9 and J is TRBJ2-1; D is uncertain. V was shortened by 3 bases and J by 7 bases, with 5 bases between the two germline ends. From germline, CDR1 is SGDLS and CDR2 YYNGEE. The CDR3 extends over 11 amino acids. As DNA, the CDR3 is TGTGCCAGCAGCGAATATAATGAGCAGTTCTTC. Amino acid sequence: CASSEYNEQFF.

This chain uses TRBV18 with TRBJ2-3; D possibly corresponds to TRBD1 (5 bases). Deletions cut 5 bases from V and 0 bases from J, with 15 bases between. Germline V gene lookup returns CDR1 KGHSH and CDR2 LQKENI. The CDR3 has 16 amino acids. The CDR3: CASSSTSDTSTDTQYF. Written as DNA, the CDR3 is TGTGCCAGCTCATCGACGTCGGACACTAGCACAGATACGCAGTATTTT.

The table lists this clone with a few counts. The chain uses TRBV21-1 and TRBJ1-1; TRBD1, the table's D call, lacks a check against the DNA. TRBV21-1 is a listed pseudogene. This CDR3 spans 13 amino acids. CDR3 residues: CASSHRENTEAFF. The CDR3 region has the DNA TGTGCCAGCAGTCACAGGGAGAACACTGAAGCTTTCTTT.

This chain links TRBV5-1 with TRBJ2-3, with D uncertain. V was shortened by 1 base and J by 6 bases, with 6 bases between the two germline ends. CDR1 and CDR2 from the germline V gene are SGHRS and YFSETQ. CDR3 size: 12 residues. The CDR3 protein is CASSLSRDTQYF. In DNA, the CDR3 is TGCGCCAGCAGCTTGTCCAGGGATACGCAGTATTTT.

CDR3 bases: TGCGCCAGCAGCACCCGCTGGCAGGGGAACTATGGCTACACCTTC. Amino acids: CASSTRWQGNYGYTF. The rearrangement uses TRBV4-1 and TRBJ1-2; perhaps TRBD1 as D (6 bases). This CDR3 has 15 residues. The V gene's germline CDR1 is MGHRA and CDR2 YSYEKL. V lost 5 bases to trimming and J lost 2 bases, with 15 bases between them.

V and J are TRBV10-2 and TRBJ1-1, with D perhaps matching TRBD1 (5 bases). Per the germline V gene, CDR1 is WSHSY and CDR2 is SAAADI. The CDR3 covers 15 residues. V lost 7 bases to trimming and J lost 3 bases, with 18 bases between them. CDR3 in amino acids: CASTWGGTRDTEAFF. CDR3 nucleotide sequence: TGCGCCAGCACCTGGGGGGGGACCCGGGACACTGAAGCTTTCTTT.

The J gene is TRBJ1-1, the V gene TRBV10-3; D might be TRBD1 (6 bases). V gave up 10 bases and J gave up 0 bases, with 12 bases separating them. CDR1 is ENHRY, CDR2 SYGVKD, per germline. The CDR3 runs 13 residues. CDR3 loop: CASRGDLNTEAFF. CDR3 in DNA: TGTGCCAGCAGGGGAGACTTGAACACTGAAGCTTTCTTT.

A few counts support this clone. For the CDR3, the DNA is TGTGCCAGCAGGCCTCATCAGACAGGGTCAAGCAATCAGCCCCAGCATTTT. It specifies CASRPHQTGSSNQPQHF. V and J are TRBV27 and TRBJ1-5; 7 positions agree with TRBD1. V was clipped by 6 bases and J by 1 base; unmatched bases: 12. The CDR3 loop spans 17 amino acids. The V gene's germline CDR1 is MNHEY and CDR2 SMNVEV (reference sequence).

CDR3 region: CASSPLWRVGGQNEQFF. DNA for the CDR3: TGTGCCAGTAGTCCCCTTTGGCGAGTGGGGGGGCAAAATGAGCAGTTCTTC. This chain links TRBV19 with TRBJ2-1; maybe TRBD2 (7 bases). Between the trimmed V and J ends, which lost 5 bases and 7 bases, there was a span of 24 bases. The length of the CDR3 is 17 residues. The germline CDR1 and CDR2 sequences are LNHDA and SQIVND (reference sequence).

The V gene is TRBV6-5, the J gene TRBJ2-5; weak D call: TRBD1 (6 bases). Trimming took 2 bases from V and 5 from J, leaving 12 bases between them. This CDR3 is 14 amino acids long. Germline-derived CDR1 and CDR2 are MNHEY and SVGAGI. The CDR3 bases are TGTGCCAGCAGTTACGAAGGACAGAGGGAGACCCAGTACTTC. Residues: CASSYEGQRETQYF.

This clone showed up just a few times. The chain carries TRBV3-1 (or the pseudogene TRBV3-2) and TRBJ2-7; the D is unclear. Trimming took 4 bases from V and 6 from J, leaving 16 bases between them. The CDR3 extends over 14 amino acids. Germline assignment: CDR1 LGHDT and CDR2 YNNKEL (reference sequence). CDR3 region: CASSPSNTIGEQYF. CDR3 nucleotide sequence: TGTGCCAGCAGCCCCTCAAATACTATCGGCGAGCAGTACTTC.

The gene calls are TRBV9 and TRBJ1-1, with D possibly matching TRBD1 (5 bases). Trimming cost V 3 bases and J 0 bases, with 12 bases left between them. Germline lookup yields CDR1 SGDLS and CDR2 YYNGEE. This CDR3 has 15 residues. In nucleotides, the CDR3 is TGTGCCAGCAGCGGCAGGGCTAACTTGAACACTGAAGCTTTCTTT. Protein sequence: CASSGRANLNTEAFF. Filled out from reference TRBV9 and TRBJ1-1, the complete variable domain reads DSGVTQTPKHLITATGQRVTLRCSPRSGDLSVYWYQQSLDQGLQFLIQYYNGEERAKGNILERFSAQQFPDLHSELNLSSLELGDSALYFCASSGRANLNTEAFFGQGTRLTVV.

The chain's CDR3 is CASSAVTGSISGNTIYF. In DNA, the CDR3 is TGTGCCAGCAGCGCAGTGACAGGGAGCATCTCTGGAAACACCATATATTTT. The chain combines TRBV7-8 with TRBJ1-3; 7 nucleotides agree with TRBD1. The V gene end was trimmed by 5 bases and the J gene end by 0 bases; junction bases not matched to a gene: 10. CDR1 is SGHVS, CDR2 FQNEAQ, per germline. This CDR3 comprises 17 residues. Based on the CDR3 plus reference TRBV7-8 and TRBJ1-3, the full variable domain is GAGVSQSPRYKVAKRGQDVALRCDPISGHVSLFWYQQALGQGPEFLTYFQNEAQLDKSGLPSDRFFAERPEGSVSTLKIQRTQQEDSAVYLCASSAVTGSISGNTIYFGEGSWLTVV.

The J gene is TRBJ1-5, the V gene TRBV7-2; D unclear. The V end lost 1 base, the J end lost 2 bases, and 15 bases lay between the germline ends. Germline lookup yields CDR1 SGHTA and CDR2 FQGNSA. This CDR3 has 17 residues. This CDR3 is CASSLGEGFGGNQPQHF. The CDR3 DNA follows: TGTGCCAGCAGCTTAGGTGAGGGCTTTGGCGGCAATCAGCCCCAGCATTTT.

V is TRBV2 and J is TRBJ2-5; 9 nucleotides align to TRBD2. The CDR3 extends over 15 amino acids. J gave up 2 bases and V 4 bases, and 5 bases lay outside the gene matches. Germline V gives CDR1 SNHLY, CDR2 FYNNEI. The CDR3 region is CASSAQGLAQETQYF. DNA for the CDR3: TGTGCCAGCAGTGCGCAGGGACTAGCACAAGAGACCCAGTACTTC. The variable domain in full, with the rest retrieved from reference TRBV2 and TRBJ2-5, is EPEVTQTPSHQVTQMGQEVILRCVPISNHLYFYWYRQILGQKVEFLVSFYNNEISEKSEIFDDQFSVERPDGSNFTLKIRSTKLEDSAMYFCASSAQGLAQETQYFGPGTRLLVL.

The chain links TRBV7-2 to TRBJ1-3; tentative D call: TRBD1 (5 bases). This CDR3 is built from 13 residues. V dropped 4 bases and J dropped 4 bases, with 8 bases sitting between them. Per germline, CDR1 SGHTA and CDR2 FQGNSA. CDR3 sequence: CASSSREGNTIYF. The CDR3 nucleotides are TGTGCCAGCAGCTCCAGGGAAGGAAACACCATATATTTT.

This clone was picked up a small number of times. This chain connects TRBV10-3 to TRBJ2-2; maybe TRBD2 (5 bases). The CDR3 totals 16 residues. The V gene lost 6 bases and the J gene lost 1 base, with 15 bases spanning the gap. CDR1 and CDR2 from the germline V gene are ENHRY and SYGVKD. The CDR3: CAISQAAPGNTGELFF. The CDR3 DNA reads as TGTGCCATCAGCCAAGCGGCTCCAGGGAACACCGGGGAGCTGTTTTTT.

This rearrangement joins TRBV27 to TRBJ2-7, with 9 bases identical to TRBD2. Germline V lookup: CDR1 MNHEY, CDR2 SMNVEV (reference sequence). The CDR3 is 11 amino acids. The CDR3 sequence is CEAGGVDEQYF. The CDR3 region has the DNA TGTGAAGCGGGGGGCGTGGACGAGCAGTACTTC.

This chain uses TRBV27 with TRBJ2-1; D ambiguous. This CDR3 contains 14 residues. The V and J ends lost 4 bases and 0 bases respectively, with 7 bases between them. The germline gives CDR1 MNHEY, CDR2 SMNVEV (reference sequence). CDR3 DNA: TGTGCCAGCAGTTACCTAAGCTCCTACAATGAGCAGTTCTTC. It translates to CASSYLSSYNEQFF.

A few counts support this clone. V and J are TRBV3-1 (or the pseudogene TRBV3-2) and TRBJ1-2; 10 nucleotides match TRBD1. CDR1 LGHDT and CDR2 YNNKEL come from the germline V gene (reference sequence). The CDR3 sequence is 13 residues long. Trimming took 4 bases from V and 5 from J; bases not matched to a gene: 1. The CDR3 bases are TGTGCCAGCAGCCGACAGGGGGCATATGGCTACACCTTC. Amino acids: CASSRQGAYGYTF.

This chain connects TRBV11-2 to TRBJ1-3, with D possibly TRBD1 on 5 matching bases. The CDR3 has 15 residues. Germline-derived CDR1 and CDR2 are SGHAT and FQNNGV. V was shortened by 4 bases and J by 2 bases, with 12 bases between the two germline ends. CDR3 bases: TGTGCCAGCAGCTCGCTGACAGATACTGGAAACACCATATATTTT. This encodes CASSSLTDTGNTIYF.

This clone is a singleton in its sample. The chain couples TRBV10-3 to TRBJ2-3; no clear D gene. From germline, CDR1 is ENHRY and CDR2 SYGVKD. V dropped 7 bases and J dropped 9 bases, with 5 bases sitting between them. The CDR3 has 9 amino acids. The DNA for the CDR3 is TGTGCCATCAATAGCACGCAGTATTTT. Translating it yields CAINSTQYF.

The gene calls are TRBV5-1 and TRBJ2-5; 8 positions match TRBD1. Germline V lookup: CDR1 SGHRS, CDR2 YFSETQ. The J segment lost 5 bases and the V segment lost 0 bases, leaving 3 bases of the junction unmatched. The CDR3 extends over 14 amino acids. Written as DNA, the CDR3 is TGCGCCAGCAGCTTGGGACAGGGGTACGAGACCCAGTACTTC. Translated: CASSLGQGYETQYF.

The CDR3 bases are TGTGCCAGCAGTGGTAGCTCTGGGGCCAACGTCCTGACTTTC. Its protein is CASSGSSGANVLTF. This sequence joins TRBV25-1 and TRBJ2-6; D unresolved. V was pared by 4 bases and J by 0 bases, with 4 bases between. CDR3 length equals 14 residues. Looked up from germline, CDR1 is MGHDK and CDR2 is SYGVNS.

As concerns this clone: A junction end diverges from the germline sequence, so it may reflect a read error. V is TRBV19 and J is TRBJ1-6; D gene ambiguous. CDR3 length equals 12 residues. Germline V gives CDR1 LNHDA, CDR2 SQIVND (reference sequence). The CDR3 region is CASSSFNSPLHF. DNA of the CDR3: TGTGCCAGTAGCTCCTTTAATTCACCCCTCCACTTT.

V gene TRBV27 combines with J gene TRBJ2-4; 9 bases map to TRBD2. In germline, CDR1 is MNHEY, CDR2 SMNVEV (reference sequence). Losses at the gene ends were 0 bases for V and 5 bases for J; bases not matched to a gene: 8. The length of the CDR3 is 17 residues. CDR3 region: CASSLSGTSSSENIQYF. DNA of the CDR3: TGTGCCAGCAGTTTATCAGGGACTAGCTCGTCTGAAAACATTCAGTACTTC.

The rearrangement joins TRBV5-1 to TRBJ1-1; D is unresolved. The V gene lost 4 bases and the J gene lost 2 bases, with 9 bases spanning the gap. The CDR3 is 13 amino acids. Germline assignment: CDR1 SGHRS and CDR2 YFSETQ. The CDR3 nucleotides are TGCGCCAGCAGCCGCATCACAAACACTGAAGCTTTCTTT. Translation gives CASSRITNTEAFF.

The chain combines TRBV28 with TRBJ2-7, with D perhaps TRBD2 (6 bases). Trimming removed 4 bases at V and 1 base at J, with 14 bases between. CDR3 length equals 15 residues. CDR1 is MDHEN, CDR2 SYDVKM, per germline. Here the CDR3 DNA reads TGTGCCAGCAGTTCCCCGGGACTGGGATCCTACGAGCAGTACTTC. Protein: CASSSPGLGSYEQYF.

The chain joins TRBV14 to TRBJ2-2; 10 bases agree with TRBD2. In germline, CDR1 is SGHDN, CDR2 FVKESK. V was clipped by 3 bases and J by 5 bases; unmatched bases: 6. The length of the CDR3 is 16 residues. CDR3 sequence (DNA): TGTGCCAGCAGCCACGGAGCGGGAGGGCCAACCGGGGAGCTGTTTTTT. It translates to CASSHGAGGPTGELFF.

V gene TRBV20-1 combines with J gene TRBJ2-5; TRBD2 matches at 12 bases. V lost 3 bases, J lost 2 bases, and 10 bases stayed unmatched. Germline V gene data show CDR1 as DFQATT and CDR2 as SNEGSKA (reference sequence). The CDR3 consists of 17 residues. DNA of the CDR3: TGCAGTGCTAGTCTACGGACTAGCGGGACCATACAAGAGACCCAGTACTTC. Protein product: CSASLRTSGTIQETQYF.